The rows below give T cell receptor beta chains drawn from one sample of a study of graft-versus-host responses after intestinal transplantation. Clones were read by immunoSEQ multiplex PCR, and TCRdb kept only the in-frame ones, dropping some. This sample has over 20,000 clones; under 50% occur once, and the top ten carry 0.88%. The specimen was alloreactive CD4+ T cells from a mixed lymphocyte reaction culture, collected before intestinal transplant. The receptor source for this set is a human patient who received an intestinal transplant. The CDR3 runs from the conserved cysteine through the conserved F or W. D genes are given only for firm matches. Clone size appears in some rows only: once, few, many, or a class for an expanded clone.

TRBV2,15,few,.,TRBJ1-1,TGTGCCAGCAGTGAAATCGAGGGCCGAAACACTGAAGCTTTCTTT,CASSEIEGRNTEAFF
TRBV10-3,13,.,.,TRBJ2-1,TGTGCCATCAGTGAGTTGGGCGTCAATGAGCAGTTCTTC,CAISELGVNEQFF
TRBV18,15,few,TRBD1,TRBJ1-6,TGTGCCAGCTCACAGGGGACAGGGGGTAATTCACCCCTCCACTTT,CASSQGTGGNSPLHF
TRBV10-3,11,.,.,TRBJ1-2,TGTGCCACCGCGGGTAACTATGGCTACACCTTC,CATAGNYGYTF
TRBV2,15,.,TRBD2,TRBJ2-3,TGTGCCAGCACAGAGGAGAGGCTAGCGGGTGGTACGCAGTATTTT,CASTEERLAGGTQYF
TRBV18,15,.,.,TRBJ2-7,TGTGCCAGCTCACCACGGGCGGGCCTTGTATGGGAGCAGTACTTC,CASSPRAGLVWEQYF
TRBV18,15,.,TRBD2,TRBJ2-3,TGTGCCAGCTCACCGGTGGGACTACCCACAGATACGCAGTATTTT,CASSPVGLPTDTQYF
TRBV6-5,13,.,.,TRBJ1-2,TGTGCCAGCAGACGGTTGGGGGCCTATGGCTACACCTTC,CASRRLGAYGYTF
TRBV6-5,15,few,.,TRBJ2-3,TGTGCCAGCAAGCAATACCCGGGAGTCACAGATACGCAGTATTTT,CASKQYPGVTDTQYF
TRBV14,19,.,.,TRBJ1-1,TGTGCCAGCAGCCAAGGGGTCGGCAGGGCCTTACTCATGAACACTGAAGCTTTCTTT,CASSQGVGRALLMNTEAFF
TRBV6-5,15,.,TRBD1,TRBJ1-6,TGTGCCAGCAGTGTCCACAGGGGTGGGAATTCACCCCTCCACTTT,CASSVHRGGNSPLHF
TRBV10-2,15,.,.,TRBJ1-5,TGCGCCAGCAGTGGGCCTGGGGGGGCCGGTCAGCCCCAGCATTTT,CASSGPGGAGQPQHF
TRBV5-8,16,.,.,TRBJ1-4,TGTGCCAGCAGCCCCGAAAGCGCCGCAACTAATGAAAAACTGTTTTTT,CASSPESAATNEKLFF
TRBV6-1,14,.,TRBD2,TRBJ2-1,TGTGCCAGCAGCCCAGGACTAGCGGGGGGGAAGCAGTTCTTC,CASSPGLAGGKQFF
TRBV27,15,.,.,TRBJ2-1,TGTGCCAGCAGTTTTTTGTTTCGCTCCTACAATGAGCAGTTCTTC,CASSFLFRSYNEQFF
TRBV5-1,12,.,.,TRBJ2-7,TGCGCCAGCAGCTCTAACAGGGACGAGCAGTACTTC,CASSSNRDEQYF
TRBV10-3,17,.,TRBD1,TRBJ2-1,TGTGCCATCAGTGACGCCAAAGACAGGGTTATCGGTAATGAGCAGTTCTTC,CAISDAKDRVIGNEQFF
TRBV6-6,14,medium-sized,TRBD1,TRBJ1-3,TGTGCCAGCAACCAACAGGGGGCTGTAAACACCATATATTTT,CASNQQGAVNTIYF
TRBV9,13,.,.,TRBJ2-5,TGTGCCAGCAGCCCCCAGTACCAAGAGACCCAGTACTTC,CASSPQYQETQYF
TRBV6-1,16,.,.,TRBJ2-7,TGTGCCAGCAGTGAAAGTCCAGCGGTAAACTCCTACGAGCAGTACTTC,CASSESPAVNSYEQYF
TRBV6-5,15,few,TRBD1,TRBJ1-2,TGTGCCAGCAGTTACCATGGGACAGCAATTTATGGCTACACCTTC,CASSYHGTAIYGYTF
TRBV5-1,13,.,.,TRBJ1-1,TGCGCCAGCAGCTTAGGGGGTGGAACTGAAGCTTTCTTT,CASSLGGGTEAFF
TRBV29-1,13,.,.,TRBJ1-1,TGCAGCGTTGCGACAGTCCTGAACACTGAAGCTTTCTTT,CSVATVLNTEAFF
TRBV10-3,12,.,.,TRBJ2-7,TGTGCCATCAGTTCTCAGGGCTACGAGCAGTACTTC,CAISSQGYEQYF
TRBV7-6,15,.,.,TRBJ2-1,TGTGCCAGCAGCTTATTCTCGGGGATACAGAATGAGCAGTTCTTC,CASSLFSGIQNEQFF
TRBV6-5,14,few,TRBD1,TRBJ1-2,TGTGCCAGCAGCCCTCAGGCAGGGGGCTATGGCTACACCTTC,CASSPQAGGYGYTF
TRBV6-5,15,medium-sized,.,TRBJ1-3,TGTGCCAGCAGTTACTCGACGGGAGGCGAAAACACCATATATTTT,CASSYSTGGENTIYF
TRBV7-9,12,.,.,TRBJ1-5,TGTGCCAGCAGCCTAATCGGGCAGCCCCAGCATTTT,CASSLIGQPQHF
TRBV5-1,16,few,TRBD1,TRBJ2-2,TGCGCCAGCAGCCCCAGACAGGGGGCCAATACCGGGGAGCTGTTTTTT,CASSPRQGANTGELFF
TRBV18,15,.,.,TRBJ2-3,TGTGCCAGCTCACCACTTCAGGGATTACGGGATACGCAGTATTTT,CASSPLQGLRDTQYF
TRBV6-5,14,.,.,TRBJ2-3,TGTGCCAGCAGTTACGGGCAGGGAACCGATACGCAGTATTTT,CASSYGQGTDTQYF